The entry below gives a single TCR beta chain sequence along with its context. Its antigen is undetermined. CDR1 and CDR2 (germline): SNHLY, FYNNEI. The CDR3 contains 15 residues. V lost 4 bases to trimming and J lost 3 bases, with 13 bases between them. The entry originates in a study of shared clonotypes between healthy human individuals. Study-level points and caveats: Sampling covered blood only; tissue repertoires likely differ.

There were only Caucasian adults among the donors, and all lived in Nashville, Tennessee. In replicate PCRs of unsorted PBMC, approximately 320 ng DNA, about 31,000 T cell genomes, was used. Original handling: Filtering of immunoSEQ junctional sequences could not match full-length read filtering. Method: immunoSEQ multiplex PCR; TCRdb's copy keeps in-frame clones and lacks some. V and J calls and clone size follow that table, whereas D and trimming were derived from the DNA. Here the sample spans fewer than 600,000 clones, roughly 80% being singletons. The V gene is TRBV2, the J gene TRBJ2-1; D is undetermined. Sequenced sample: PBMCs. The sequence derives from a woman in her forties in good health. Some clones in this sample may be carry-over from other donors' samples. CDR3 amino acids: CASSVGRRYYNEQFF. The DNA of the CDR3 is TGTGCCAGCAGTGTAGGTCGGCGGTACTACAATGAGCAGTTCTTC.